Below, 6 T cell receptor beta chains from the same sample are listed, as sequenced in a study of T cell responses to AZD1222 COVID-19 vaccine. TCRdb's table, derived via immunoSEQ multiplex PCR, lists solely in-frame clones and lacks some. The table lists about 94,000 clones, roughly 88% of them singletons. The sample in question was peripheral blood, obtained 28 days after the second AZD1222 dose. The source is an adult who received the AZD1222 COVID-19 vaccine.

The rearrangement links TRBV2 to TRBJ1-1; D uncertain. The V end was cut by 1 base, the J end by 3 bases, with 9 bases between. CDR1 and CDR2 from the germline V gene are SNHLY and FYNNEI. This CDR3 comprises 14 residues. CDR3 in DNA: TGTGCCAGCAGTGAAGGGGGAGAGCACACTGAAGCTTTCTTT. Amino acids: CASSEGGEHTEAFF.

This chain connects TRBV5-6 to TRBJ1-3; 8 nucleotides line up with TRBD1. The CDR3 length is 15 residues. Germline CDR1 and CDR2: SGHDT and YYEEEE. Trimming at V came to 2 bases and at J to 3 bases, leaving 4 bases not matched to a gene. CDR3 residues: CASSLQGVGGNTIYF. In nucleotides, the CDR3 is TGTGCCAGCAGCTTACAGGGGGTCGGTGGAAACACCATATATTTT.

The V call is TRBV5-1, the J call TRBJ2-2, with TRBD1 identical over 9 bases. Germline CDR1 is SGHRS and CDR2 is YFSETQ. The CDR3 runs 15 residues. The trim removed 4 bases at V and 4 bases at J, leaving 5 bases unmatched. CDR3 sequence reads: CASSLGTGSTGELFF. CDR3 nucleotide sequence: TGCGCCAGCAGCCTCGGGACAGGGAGCACCGGGGAGCTGTTTTTT.

CDR3 sequence: CASSLLGDQTQYF. CDR3 nucleotides: TGTGCCAGCAGCTTACTGGGGGACCAGACCCAGTACTTC. V and J are TRBV7-3 and TRBJ2-5; D may be TRBD1 or TRBD2 (5 bases each). The germline gives CDR1 SGHTA, CDR2 FQGTGA. The CDR3 sequence is 13 residues long. Trimming cost V 2 bases and J 6 bases, with 10 bases left between them.

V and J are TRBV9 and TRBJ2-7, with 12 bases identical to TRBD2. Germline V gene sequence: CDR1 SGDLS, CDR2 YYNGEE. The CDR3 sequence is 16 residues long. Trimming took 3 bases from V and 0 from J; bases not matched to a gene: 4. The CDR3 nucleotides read TGTGCCAGCAGCGCTCAGACTAGCGGGAGCTCCTACGAGCAGTACTTC. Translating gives CASSAQTSGSSYEQYF.

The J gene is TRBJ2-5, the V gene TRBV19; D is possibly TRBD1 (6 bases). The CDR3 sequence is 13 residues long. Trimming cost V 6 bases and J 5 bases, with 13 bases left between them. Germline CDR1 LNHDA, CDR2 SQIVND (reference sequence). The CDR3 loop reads CASSTDRLETQYF. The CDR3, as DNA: TGTGCCAGTAGCACCGACAGGTTGGAGACCCAGTACTTC. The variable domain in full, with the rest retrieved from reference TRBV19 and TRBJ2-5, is DGGITQSPKYLFRKEGQNVTLSCEQNLNHDAMYWYRQDPGQGLRLIYYSQIVNDFQKGDIAEGYSVSREKKESFPLTVTSAQKNPTAFYLCASSTDRLETQYFGPGTRLLVL.